This T cell receptor beta chain was sequenced for a study of shared clonotypes between healthy human individuals (dated by TCRdb to between 2020 and 2021). Notes on the research overall: Two women and a few men aged 18 to 49 years were included in the cohort. Different laboratories and diverse techniques were used to prepare libraries and sequence TCR repertoires, to increase sequencing depth and limit assay-specific biases. Between about 0.9 and 10 billion PBMCs per donor were obtained by leukapheresis. Blood TCR repertoires of about 5 healthy adults were deeply sequenced to estimate repertoire size and the extent of clonotype sharing between individuals. Per donor, three plates each were used for CD4 naive and CD4 memory, two for CD8 naive, and one for CD8 memory.

Regarding this clone: The antigen it binds to is not known. It has no much larger one-base neighbor in the sample; base qualities were not kept.

Trimming costs V 4 bases and J 7 bases, and their ends lie 19 bases apart. The CDR3 measures 15 amino acids from cysteine to phenylalanine. Only the CDR3 DNA stays, 45 bases, in frame from base 1. The germline V gene specifies SNHLY as CDR1 and FYNNEI as CDR2. Healthy HIV-negative adults with no recently reported acute infections or vaccinations were included as donors. Every donor was a Caucasian adult living in Nashville, Tennessee, USA. CD4+ T cells were enriched by magnetic negative selection; naive cells were then positively selected on CD45RA, and the negative fraction formed the memory subset. Blood was obtained by leukapheresis, after which PBMCs were separated by Ficoll-Histopaque density gradient centrifugation and cryopreserved in liquid nitrogen vapor phase. Analytical flow cytometry was used to check the purity and quantity of every magnetically sorted T cell population. Each sorted fraction had its genomic DNA isolated and then quantified by UV absorbance on a Nanodrop 2000c.

TCR CDR3 regions were amplified from genomic DNA by multiplex PCR using the deep immunoSEQ assay. Genomic DNA extracted from each cell subset was distributed evenly over all wells of several immunoSEQ 96-well plates, and each plate served as one replicate. Each replicate PCR for sorted subsets received roughly 0.2 ug genomic DNA, equal to roughly 29,000 T cell genomes. Purified libraries were measured with a Qubit 3.0 fluorometer, size-checked on a Bioanalyzer 2100, and measured again with the KAPA Library Quantification kit. Every immunoSEQ 96-well plate was sequenced on a separate single-read 150-cycle Illumina NextSeq 550 flow cell. In the authors' own workflow: Because the immunoSEQ output held only junctional sequences and lacked quality scores, the filtering could not match the filtering applied to full-length reads. Sequences were annotated with PyIR, a Python wrapper for IgBLAST v1.9, and V/J genes and CDR3 were assigned using IMGT germline references. Reads were removed for weak V/J assignments (E-value above 1e-6), missing CDR3, stop codons, out-of-frame junctions, or ambiguous translated residues. V3J clonotypes were defined as sequences sharing the same inferred V gene, J gene, and CDR3 amino acid sequence. Percentage overlap between repertoires was computed as shared unique clonotypes divided by the size of the smaller repertoire. RTK rarefaction, the Chao1 estimator, and Recon v2.1 estimates of unobserved clonotypes were used to assess repertoire richness. Generation probabilities were computed with OLGA for all TCRbeta clonotypes obtained by the gDNA method from a handful of donors. TCRdb took this table from immuneACCESS and kept in-frame rearrangements with V and J called. Such tables lack part of the clones; where checked against another copy, unresolved V genes explain under half of the gap, and the rest is unexplained. V, J and clone size were drawn from that table, and D and trimming were deduced from the DNA. For this sample there are 2 million to 2.5 million clones; approximately 96% appear just once. Of the sample, roughly 0.13% falls within the top ten clones.

Here is what the overall study found, with its caveats: Pairwise subsampling led to the expectation that sequencing depth would affect the degree of clonotype sharing among donors. Because the study included only a small number of donors, the genetic and exposure-history diversity represented was limited. Even with the large sequencing depth, rarefaction of the sorted-subset datasets indicated that sequencing was incomplete. Estimated clonotype richness was generally larger for naive than for memory subsets. Sampling was restricted to blood, and TCR repertoires in tissue are likely to differ from TCR repertoires in blood. Higher generation probabilities were observed for clonotypes shared by all four sorted-subset donors than for non-shared clonotypes. Sharing across a few donors was observed for around 5% of naive CD4, over 3% of naive CD8, 2% to 2.5% of memory CD4, and around 0.4% of memory CD8 clonotypes.

The specimen was naive CD4+ T cells sorted from blood. The cell subset or site label, read with the paper, signifies: CD45RA+ positively selected. Recombination joined TRBV2 with TRBJ1-2, with TRBD1 tentatively as D gene (5 bases match). This TCR was recovered from a man aged 18 to 30 in good health. The nucleotide sequence reads as follows: TGTGCCAGCAGTGTATACGGGACTCCTACGGGTGGCTACACCTTC. Translated, this is CASSVYGTPTGGYTF.